The 27 T cell receptor beta chains reported below all come from one sample, sequenced in a study of post-analysis software for immune sequencing data. The study, taken as a whole, reports: Relative to controls, patients had several TRBV segments at higher frequency, with TRBV5-6, TRBV5-1 and TRBV20-1 among these.

Their specific antigens are unknown. Researchers reported that TCR beta cDNA libraries carried unique molecular identifiers. TCRdb re-analysed the PCR reads in MiXCR, keeping a single row per CDR3 protein. The data hold about 770,000 distinct CDR3 sequences, with about 43% observed a single time. The material sequenced was blood. Every receptor here comes from a girl aged 5 to 17 with multiple sclerosis.

The V call is TRBV4-3, the J call TRBJ2-7; maybe TRBD2 (5 bases). Germline-derived CDR1 and CDR2 are LGHNA and YSLEER. Trimming cost V 0 bases and J 2 bases, with 14 bases left between them. This CDR3 comprises 16 residues. CDR3 sequence (DNA): TGCGCCAGCAGCCAAGAAGCGGACCCGGTAGCCTACGAGCAGTACTTC. Residues: CASSQEADPVAYEQYF.

This clonotype came up once. V and J are TRBV30 and TRBJ2-5; the D is unclear. The germline V gene encodes CDR1 GTSNPN and CDR2 SVGIG (reference sequence). V was pared by 3 bases and J by 5 bases, with 10 bases between. The CDR3 is 12 residues long. The CDR3 DNA sequence: TGTGCCTGGAGAGGTGTTCGGGAGACCCAGTACTTC. Translated, it gives CAWRGVRETQYF.

The V gene is TRBV6-5, the J gene TRBJ1-1, with D possibly TRBD1 on 6 matching bases. Germline assignment: CDR1 MNHEY and CDR2 SVGAGI. The CDR3 runs to 15 residues. Deletions cut 6 bases from V and 6 bases from J, with 20 bases between. The CDR3 sequence: CASSRPGDGAAEAFF. CDR3 sequence (DNA): TGTGCCAGCAGCCGACCAGGGGATGGGGCGGCTGAAGCTTTCTTT.

This clonotype was detected only a few times. The chain couples TRBV29-1 to TRBJ2-7, with 7 nucleotides matching TRBD1. In germline, CDR1 is SQVTM, CDR2 ANQGSEA. The CDR3 runs to 12 residues. Losses at the gene ends were 1 base for V and 6 bases for J; bases not matched to a gene: 3. The DNA of the CDR3 is TGCAGCGTTGAAGGACAGGGTGGCGAGCAGTACTTC. The encoded protein is CSVEGQGGEQYF.

This chain uses TRBV9 with TRBJ2-1; 7 positions match TRBD2. V gave up 2 bases and J gave up 8 bases; unmatched junction bases: 7. Germline V lookup: CDR1 SGDLS, CDR2 YYNGEE. This CDR3 has 14 amino acids. The CDR3 loop is CASSVGGTLDEQFF. Written as DNA, the CDR3 is TGTGCCAGCAGCGTGGGGGGGACTCTCGATGAGCAGTTCTTC.

The genes are TRBV12-3 or TRBV12-4 and TRBJ2-7; perhaps TRBD2 as D (6 bases). V was trimmed by 3 bases and J by 4 bases, leaving 13 bases between them. The CDR3 is 14 amino acids. This CDR3 is CASSFKGAGYEQYF. The CDR3 DNA reads as TGTGCCAGCAGTTTTAAAGGGGCGGGGTACGAGCAGTACTTC.

CDR3 loop: CSARDPRGGSNQPQHF. The DNA for the CDR3 is TGCAGTGCTAGAGATCCCAGGGGAGGTAGCAATCAGCCCCAGCATTTT. The rearrangement links TRBV20-1 to TRBJ1-5; perhaps TRBD1 as D (6 bases). CDR1 DFQATT and CDR2 SNEGSKA come from the germline V gene (reference sequence). CDR3 length: 16 residues. V was clipped by 0 bases and J by 0 bases, with 12 bases between them.

This chain links TRBV30 with TRBJ1-1; the D is unclear. V dropped 4 bases and J dropped 4 bases, with 13 bases sitting between them. Looked up from germline, CDR1 is GTSNPN and CDR2 is SVGIG (reference sequence). The CDR3 loop spans 13 amino acids. Here the CDR3 DNA reads TGTGCCTGGAACCGAAGACGGGGCACTGAAGCTTTCTTT. Residues: CAWNRRRGTEAFF.

There are a few counts of this clonotype. J is TRBJ2-1 and V is TRBV24-1; D is possibly TRBD1 or TRBD2 (5 bases each). There are 15 residues in the CDR3. Germline V gene data show CDR1 as KGHDR and CDR2 as SFDVKD. V was trimmed by 0 bases and J by 5 bases, leaving 10 bases between them. Written as DNA, the CDR3 is TGTGCCACCAGTGATTTGCGGGGCGGTAACAATGAGCAGTTCTTC. Residues: CATSDLRGGNNEQFF.

This chain uses TRBV5-1 with TRBJ2-7, with TRBD1 identical over 7 bases. CDR3 length: 14 amino acids. Germline trimming cut 4 bases from V and 0 bases from J; bases unmatched to any gene: 4. CDR1 SGHRS and CDR2 YFSETQ come from the germline V gene. The CDR3 reads CASSDRANSYEQYF. CDR3 DNA: TGCGCCAGCAGCGACAGGGCAAACTCCTACGAGCAGTACTTC.

V usage is TRBV29-1 and J usage is TRBJ2-1, with 9 nucleotides matching TRBD2. The CDR3 contains 15 residues. Germline lookup yields CDR1 SQVTM and CDR2 ANQGSEA. Germline trimming cut 8 bases from V and 4 bases from J; bases unmatched to any gene: 12. The CDR3 DNA reads as TGCAGCACTCCGGATCTAGCGGGACCGTACAATGAGCAGTTCTTC. This encodes CSTPDLAGPYNEQFF.

This clonotype was counted only a few times. This chain joins TRBV14 and TRBJ2-7; D call uncertain. The V and J ends lost 1 base and 1 base respectively, with 11 bases between them. The CDR3 is 15 residues long. Germline V gene lookup returns CDR1 SGHDN and CDR2 FVKESK. The CDR3 here is CASSQGLLGSYEQYF. The CDR3 DNA reads TGTGCCAGCAGCCAAGGGCTCCTCGGTTCCTACGAGCAGTACTTC.

The chain uses TRBV25-1 and TRBJ2-5, with D possibly being TRBD1 or TRBD2 (5 bases each). Trimming took off 9 bases at V and 4 bases at J, with 12 bases between the two ends. The CDR3 loop spans 12 amino acids. Germline CDR1 MGHDK, CDR2 SYGVNS. CDR3 sequence: CASSQRGETQYF. The CDR3 DNA follows: TGTGCCAGTAGCCAGAGGGGAGAGACCCAGTACTTC. The complete variable domain, with remaining parts taken from reference TRBV25-1 and TRBJ2-5, reads EADIYQTPRYLVIGTGKKITLECSQTMGHDKMYWYQQDPGMELHLIHYSYGVNSTEKGDLSSESTVSRIRTEHFPLTLESARPSHTSQYLCASSQRGETQYFGPGTRLLVL.

This clonotype was detected only a few times. The gene calls are TRBV12-3 or TRBV12-4 and TRBJ2-2; D not resolved. CDR3 length: 11 residues. Trimming removed 6 bases from V and 6 bases from J, with 5 bases in between. The CDR3 region has the DNA TGTGCCAGCAGCCCTCCCGGGGAGCTGTTTTTT. This sequence encodes CASSPPGELFF.

The J gene is TRBJ2-1, the V gene TRBV7-3; the D gene is possibly TRBD2 (5 bases). Trimming took off 6 bases at V and 8 bases at J, with 20 bases between the two ends. Germline-derived CDR1 and CDR2 are SGHTA and FQGTGA. The CDR3 runs to 15 residues. The chain's CDR3 is CASSMNFRRQDEQFF. The CDR3, as DNA: TGTGCCAGCAGTATGAACTTCCGGAGGCAAGATGAGCAGTTCTTC.

This clonotype was observed a handful of times. CDR3 in DNA: TGCAGTGCTGACGGGACTAGCGGGAGCTACAATGAGCAGTTCTTC. Translation: CSADGTSGSYNEQFF. The chain links TRBV20-1 to TRBJ2-1, with TRBD2 matching 14 bases. This CDR3 is built from 15 residues. Germline CDR1 DFQATT, CDR2 SNEGSKA (reference sequence). Trimming removed 5 bases from V and 3 bases from J; junction bases left unmatched: 3.

This clonotype was observed a handful of times. This rearrangement joins TRBV5-1 to TRBJ1-2, with 8 bases identical to TRBD1. Germline CDR1 reads SGHRS; CDR2 reads YFSETQ. V shed 3 bases and J 0 bases; nucleotides not matched to a gene: 4. The CDR3 contains 15 residues. CDR3 in amino acids: CASSSLTGANYGYTF. The CDR3 region has the DNA TGCGCCAGCAGCTCGCTGACAGGGGCTAACTATGGCTACACCTTC.

This clonotype came up a few times. The chain joins TRBV12-3 or TRBV12-4 to TRBJ2-1, with 14 bases fitting TRBD2. The CDR3 is 17 amino acids. The junction had 14 bases not matched to a gene; V was cut back by 7 bases and J by 9 bases. The CDR3 here is CASNHHGTSGSMIEQFF. DNA for the CDR3: TGTGCCAGCAACCACCACGGGACTAGCGGGAGTATGATTGAGCAGTTCTTC.

This sequence joins TRBV7-9 and TRBJ1-2; D is perhaps TRBD1 (5 bases). V lost 5 bases, J lost 4 bases, and 20 bases lay in between. Germline CDR1 and CDR2: SEHNR and FQNEAQ (reference sequence). This CDR3 contains 16 residues. CDR3 in DNA: TGTGCCAGCAGCCCCCCCCGAGCCAGGGACGTCTATGGCTACACCTTC. Translating gives CASSPPRARDVYGYTF. The full variable domain, in which reference TRBV7-9 and TRBJ1-2 provide the parts outside the CDR3, is DTGVSQNPRHKITKRGQNVTFRCDPISEHNRLYWYRQTLGQGPEFLTYFQNEAQLEKSRLLSDRFSAERPKGSFSTLEIQRTEQGDSAMYLCASSPPRARDVYGYTFGSGTRLTVV.

This chain uses TRBV29-1 with TRBJ1-2; no definite D call. The V gene lost 5 bases and the J gene lost 13 bases, with 8 bases spanning the gap. Germline V gene sequence: CDR1 SQVTM, CDR2 ANQGSEA. The CDR3 loop spans 8 amino acids. The CDR3 spells CSVQGGTF. The CDR3 DNA sequence: TGCAGCGTTCAAGGAGGCACCTTC. Complete variable domain (other parts from reference TRBV29-1 and TRBJ1-2): SAVISQKPSRDICQRGTSLTIQCQVDSQVTMMFWYRQQPGQSLTLIATANQGSEATYESGFVIDKFPISRPNLTFSTLTVSNMSPEDSSIYLCSVQGGTFGSGTRLTVV.

The V call is TRBV10-3, the J call TRBJ2-3; 12 nucleotides match TRBD2. The CDR3 runs 16 residues. Per the germline V gene, CDR1 is ENHRY and CDR2 is SYGVKD. J gave up 0 bases and V 4 bases, and 2 bases lay outside the gene matches. CDR3 bases: TGTGCCATCAGTGGGACTAGCGGGATTAGCACAGATACGCAGTATTTT. This sequence encodes CAISGTSGISTDTQYF.

J is TRBJ2-7 and V is TRBV20-1; the D gene could be TRBD1 or TRBD2 (6 bases each). The DNA end is more similar to TRBJ2-5, so the J call may be wrong. Germline assignment: CDR1 DFQATT and CDR2 SNEGSKA (reference sequence). This CDR3 spans 15 amino acids. In DNA, the CDR3 is TGCAGTGCTATAGGGGGGTGGGGGATGCGAGAGACCCAGTACTTC. Its translation: CSAIGGWGMRETQYF.

This chain links TRBV20-1 with TRBJ2-5; possible D gene TRBD1, 5 bases. Looked up from germline, CDR1 is DFQATT and CDR2 is SNEGSKA (reference sequence). V lost 3 bases, J lost 0 bases, and 14 bases lay in between. The CDR3 runs 15 residues. The CDR3 reads CSASGRDWYQETQYF. CDR3 sequence (DNA): TGCAGTGCTAGTGGCAGGGATTGGTACCAAGAGACCCAGTACTTC.

V and J are TRBV11-1 and TRBJ2-2; D may be TRBD1 (5 bases). CDR1 and CDR2 (germline): SGHAT, FQDESV (reference sequence). CDR3 length: 14 amino acids. V was shortened by 3 bases and J by 1 base, with 6 bases between the two germline ends. The CDR3 here is CASSFRGNTGELFF. The DNA for the CDR3 is TGTGCCAGCAGCTTTAGGGGGAACACCGGGGAGCTGTTTTTT.

The chain links TRBV10-3 to TRBJ1-2; D not resolved. Per the germline V gene, CDR1 is ENHRY and CDR2 is SYGVKD. V was cut by 2 bases and J by 4 bases, with 14 bases left in between. The CDR3 consists of 15 residues. CDR3 nucleotides: TGTGCCATCAGTGAGGGGGAGATCCGACTCTATGGCTACACCTTC. Its protein product is CAISEGEIRLYGYTF.

The genes are TRBV7-8 and TRBJ2-5; D gene uncertain. The end of the DNA fits TRBJ2-7 better, so the J call may be wrong. CDR1 is SGHVS, CDR2 FQNEAQ, per germline. This CDR3 contains 16 residues. The CDR3, as DNA: TGTGCCAGCAGCTTAGCGGCCGAGCGCCTCACCTACGAGCAGTACTTC. Encoded protein: CASSLAAERLTYEQYF.

The chain links TRBV7-9 to TRBJ2-1; 7 bases match TRBD1. Trimming removed 7 bases from V and 1 base from J; junction bases left unmatched: 10. The CDR3 extends over 16 amino acids. Germline CDR1 is SEHNR and CDR2 is FQNEAQ (reference sequence). CDR3 amino acids: CASIQGERISYNEQFF. Written as DNA, the CDR3 is TGTGCCAGCATTCAGGGGGAGCGGATATCCTACAATGAGCAGTTCTTC.